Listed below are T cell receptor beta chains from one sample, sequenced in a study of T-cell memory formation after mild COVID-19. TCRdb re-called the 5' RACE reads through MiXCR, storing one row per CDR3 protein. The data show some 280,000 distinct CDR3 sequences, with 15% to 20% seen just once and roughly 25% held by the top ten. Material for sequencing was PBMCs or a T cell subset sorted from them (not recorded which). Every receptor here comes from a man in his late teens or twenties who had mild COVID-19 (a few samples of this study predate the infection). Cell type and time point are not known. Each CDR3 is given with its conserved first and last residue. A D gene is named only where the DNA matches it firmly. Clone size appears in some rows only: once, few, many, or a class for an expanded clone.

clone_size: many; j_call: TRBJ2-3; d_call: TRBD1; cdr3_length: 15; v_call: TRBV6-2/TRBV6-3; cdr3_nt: TGTGCCAGCAGTTCTGCGACCCAGGGGGACCATACGCAGTATTTT; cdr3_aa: CASSSATQGDHTQYF
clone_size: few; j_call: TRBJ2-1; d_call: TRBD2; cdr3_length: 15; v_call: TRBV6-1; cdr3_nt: TGTGCCAGCAGTGGCATAGCGGGGGGAAACAATGAGCAGTTCTTC; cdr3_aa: CASSGIAGGNNEQFF
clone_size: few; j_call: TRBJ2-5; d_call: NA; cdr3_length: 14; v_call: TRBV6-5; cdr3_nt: TGTGCCAGCAGTGGCCGTGGGGGGTATGAGACCCAGTACTTC; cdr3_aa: CASSGRGGYETQYF
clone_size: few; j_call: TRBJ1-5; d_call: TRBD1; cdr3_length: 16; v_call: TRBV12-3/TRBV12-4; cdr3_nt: TGTGCCAGCAGTTCCACCCGGGGACAGCTAACGGCAGCCCAGCATTTT; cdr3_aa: CASSSTRGQLTAAQHF
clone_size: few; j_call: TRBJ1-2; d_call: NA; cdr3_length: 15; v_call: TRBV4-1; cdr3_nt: TGCGCCAGCAGCCAAGAGTTGAACAGGGTCTATGGCTACACCTTC; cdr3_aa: CASSQELNRVYGYTF
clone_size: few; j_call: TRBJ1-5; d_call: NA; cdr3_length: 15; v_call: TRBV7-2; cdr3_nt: TGTGCCAGCAGCTTAGCCGGGGTGAGCAATCAGCCCCAGCATTTT; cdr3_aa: CASSLAGVSNQPQHF
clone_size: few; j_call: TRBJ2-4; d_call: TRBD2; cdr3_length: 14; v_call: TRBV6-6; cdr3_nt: TGTGCCAGCAGTTACAGCGGGGCGATAAACATTCAGTACTTC; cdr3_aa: CASSYSGAINIQYF
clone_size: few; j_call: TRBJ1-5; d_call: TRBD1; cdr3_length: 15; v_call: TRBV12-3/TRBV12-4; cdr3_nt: TGTGCCAGCACCGCCACCGGGACAGGGGTCCAGCCCCAGCATTTT; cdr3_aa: CASTATGTGVQPQHF
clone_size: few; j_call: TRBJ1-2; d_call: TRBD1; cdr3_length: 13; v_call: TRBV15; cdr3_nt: TGTGCCACCGCGAAAAGGGACAGCTATGGCTACACCTTC; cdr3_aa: CATAKRDSYGYTF
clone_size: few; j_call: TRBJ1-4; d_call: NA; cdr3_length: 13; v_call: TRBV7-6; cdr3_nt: TGTGCCAGCAGCTTAGGGACCAGGGAAAAACTGTTTTTT; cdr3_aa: CASSLGTREKLFF
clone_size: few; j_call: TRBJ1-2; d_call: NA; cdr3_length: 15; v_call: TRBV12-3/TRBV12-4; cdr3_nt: TGTGCCAGCAGTTCCCTACTATTGGGTAACTATGGCTACACCTTC; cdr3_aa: CASSSLLLGNYGYTF
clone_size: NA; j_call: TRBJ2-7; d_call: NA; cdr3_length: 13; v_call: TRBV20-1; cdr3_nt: TGCAGTGCTAGAGTACGAGTGGGCTACGAGCAGTACTTC; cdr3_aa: CSARVRVGYEQYF
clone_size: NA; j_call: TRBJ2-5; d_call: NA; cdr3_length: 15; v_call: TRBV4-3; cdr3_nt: TGCGCCAGCAGCCAACGGGACAAGCGTGGGGAGACCCAGTACTTC; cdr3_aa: CASSQRDKRGETQYF
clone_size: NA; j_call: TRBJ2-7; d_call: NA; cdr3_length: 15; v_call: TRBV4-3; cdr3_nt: TGCGCCAGCAGCCAAGTCCGAACGAGCTCCTACGAGCAGTACTTC; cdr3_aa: CASSQVRTSSYEQYF
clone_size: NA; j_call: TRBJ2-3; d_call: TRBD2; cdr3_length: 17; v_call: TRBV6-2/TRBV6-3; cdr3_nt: TGTGCCAGCAGTTACTCCCGCGAGCGGGGGGGTGCAGATACGCAGTATTTT; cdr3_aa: CASSYSRERGGADTQYF
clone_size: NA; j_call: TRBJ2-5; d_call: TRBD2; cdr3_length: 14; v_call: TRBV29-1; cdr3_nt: TGCAGCGTTGAAATAGCGGGCCTTCAAGAGACCCAGTACTTC; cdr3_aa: CSVEIAGLQETQYF
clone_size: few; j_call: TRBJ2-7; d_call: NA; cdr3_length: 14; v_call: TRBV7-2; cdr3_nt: TGTGCCAGCAGCTCACAGATCGGGGGCTACGAGCAGTACTTC; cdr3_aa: CASSSQIGGYEQYF
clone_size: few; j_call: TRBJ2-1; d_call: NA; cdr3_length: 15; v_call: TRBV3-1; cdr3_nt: TGTGCCAGCAGCCAACCAAGACAGGTTAACAATGAGCAGTTCTTC; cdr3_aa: CASSQPRQVNNEQFF
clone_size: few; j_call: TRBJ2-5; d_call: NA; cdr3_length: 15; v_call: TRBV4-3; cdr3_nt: TGCGCCAGCAGCCAAGATCCGGGGTGGAGGGAGACCCAGTACTTC; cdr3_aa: CASSQDPGWRETQYF
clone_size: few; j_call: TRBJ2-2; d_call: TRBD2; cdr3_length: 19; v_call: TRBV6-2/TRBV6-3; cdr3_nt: TGTGCCAGCAGTTACCCGAGGACTAGCGGGGGGCAGAACACCGGGGAGCTGTTTTTT; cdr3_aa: CASSYPRTSGGQNTGELFF
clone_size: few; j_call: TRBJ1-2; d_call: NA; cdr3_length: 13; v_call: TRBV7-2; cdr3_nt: TGTGCCAGCAGCTCATTTCAATCCGGTGGCTACACCTTC; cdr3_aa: CASSSFQSGGYTF
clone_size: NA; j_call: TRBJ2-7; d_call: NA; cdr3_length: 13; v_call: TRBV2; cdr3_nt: TGTGCCAGCAGTTGGGTCCCCTCCTACGAGCAGTACTTC; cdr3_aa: CASSWVPSYEQYF
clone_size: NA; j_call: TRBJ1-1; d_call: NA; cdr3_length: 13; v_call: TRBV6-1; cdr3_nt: TGTGCCAGCAGTGGCCAGCGAGGGACTGAAGCTTTCTTT; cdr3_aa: CASSGQRGTEAFF
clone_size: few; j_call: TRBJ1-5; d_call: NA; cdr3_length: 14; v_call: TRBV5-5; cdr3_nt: TGTGCCAGCAGCACCCTTGAGGGGGATCAGCCCCAGCATTTT; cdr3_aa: CASSTLEGDQPQHF
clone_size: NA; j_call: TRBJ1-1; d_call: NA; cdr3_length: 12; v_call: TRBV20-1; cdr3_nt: TGCAGTGCTAGTACAGGGTTTTCTGAAGCTTTCTTT; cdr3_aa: CSASTGFSEAFF
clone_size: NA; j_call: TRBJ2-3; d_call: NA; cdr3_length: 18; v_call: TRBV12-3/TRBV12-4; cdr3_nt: TGTGCCAGCAGTTTCGAAGCTCTTCTACCGACTAGCACAGATACGCAGTATTTT; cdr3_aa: CASSFEALLPTSTDTQYF
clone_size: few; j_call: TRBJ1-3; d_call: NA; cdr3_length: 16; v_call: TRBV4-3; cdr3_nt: TGCGCCAGCAGCCAGGGATTTGGGGCGACTGGAAACACCATATATTTT; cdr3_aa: CASSQGFGATGNTIYF
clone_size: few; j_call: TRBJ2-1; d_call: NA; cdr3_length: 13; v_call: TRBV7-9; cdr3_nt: TGTGCCAGCCGCAGGGAGGAGGGCAATGGGCAGTTCTTC; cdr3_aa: CASRREEGNGQFF
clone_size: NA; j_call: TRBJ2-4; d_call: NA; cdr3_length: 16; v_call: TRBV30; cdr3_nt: TGTGCCTGGAGTGAGTTCGGGCGGCCTTACAAAAACATTCAGTACTTC; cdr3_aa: CAWSEFGRPYKNIQYF
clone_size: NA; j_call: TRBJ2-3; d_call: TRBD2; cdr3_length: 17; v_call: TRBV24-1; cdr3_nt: TGTGCCACCAGTGATCCGTCCACTAGCGGGGGAATAACGGCGCAGTATTTT; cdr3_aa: CATSDPSTSGGITAQYF
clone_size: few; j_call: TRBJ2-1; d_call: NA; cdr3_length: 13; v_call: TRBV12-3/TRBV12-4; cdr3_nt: TGTGCCAGCAGTTTCCAGCCGATCCATGAGCAGTTCTTC; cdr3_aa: CASSFQPIHEQFF
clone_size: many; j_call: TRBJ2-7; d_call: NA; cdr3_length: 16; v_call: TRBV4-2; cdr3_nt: TGTGCCAGCAGCCAAGATCTTCAGTCTAGGACCTACGAGCAGTACTTC; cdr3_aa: CASSQDLQSRTYEQYF
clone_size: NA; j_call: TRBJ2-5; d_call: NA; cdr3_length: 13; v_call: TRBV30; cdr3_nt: TGTGCCTGGAGTAAACAGTCGGAAGAGACCCAGTACTTC; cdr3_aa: CAWSKQSEETQYF
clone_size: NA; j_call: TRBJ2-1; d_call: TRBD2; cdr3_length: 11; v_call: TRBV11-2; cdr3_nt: TGTGCCAGCAGCACGGGAGGTGAGCAGTTCTTC; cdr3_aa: CASSTGGEQFF
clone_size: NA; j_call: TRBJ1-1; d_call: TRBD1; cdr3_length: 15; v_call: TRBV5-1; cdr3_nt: TGCGCCAGCAGCTTGTACGGGGACAGGGACACTGAAGCTTTCTTT; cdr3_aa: CASSLYGDRDTEAFF
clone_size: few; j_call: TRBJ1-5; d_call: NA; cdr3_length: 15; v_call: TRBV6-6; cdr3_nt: TGTGCCAGCACCATTAGACAGGCCGGGTTACAGCCCCAGCATTTT; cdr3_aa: CASTIRQAGLQPQHF